Listed here are 13 T cell receptor beta chains from one sample, sequenced in a study of cytomegalovirus exposure and HLA in healthy donors. The PCR had 60 Vbeta and 13 Jbeta primers. Assay used: immunoSEQ multiplex PCR; TCRdb lists only in-frame clones, some missing. In the table there are roughly 56,000 clones, around 75% of which are singletons. Sequencing was performed on PBMCs. The source of these receptors is a man aged 45 to 65 in good health and CMV-seropositive.

The chain has TRBV11-2 and TRBJ1-1; D remains ambiguous. The CDR3 spans 13 residues. The V gene's germline CDR1 is SGHAT and CDR2 FQNNGV. V shed 2 bases and J shed 5 bases, with 9 bases lying between them. The CDR3 here is CASSLRRGTEAFF. For the CDR3, the DNA is TGTGCCAGCAGCTTACGTCGGGGTACTGAAGCTTTCTTT.

The chain carries TRBV27 and TRBJ2-7; TRBD2 matches 11 bases. Germline-derived CDR1 and CDR2 are MNHEY and SMNVEV (reference sequence). The CDR3 is made up of 18 amino acids. The J segment lost 2 bases and the V segment lost 8 bases, leaving 17 bases of the junction unmatched. The CDR3 DNA reads TGTGCCAGCCCCCCCCGGGCTAGCGGGAGGCCTGGAACCTACGAGCAGTACTTC. Translation: CASPPRASGRPGTYEQYF.

The DNA of the CDR3 is TGCGCCAGCAGCTTCGCCCAGGGACAGCCCCAGCATTTT. Amino acids: CASSFAQGQPQHF. The chain recombines TRBV5-1 with TRBJ1-5; possibly TRBD1 for D (5 bases). The CDR3 is 13 amino acids. V lost 2 bases to trimming and J lost 7 bases, with 10 bases between them. The germline gives CDR1 SGHRS, CDR2 YFSETQ. Based on the CDR3 plus reference TRBV5-1 and TRBJ1-5, the full variable domain is KAGVTQTPRYLIKTRGQQVTLSCSPISGHRSVSWYQQTPGQGLQFLFEYFSETQRNKGNFPGRFSGRQFSNSRSEMNVSTLELGDSALYLCASSFAQGQPQHFGDGTRLSIL.

About this clone: An end of the junction does not agree with germline; a read error may underlie this. This chain links TRBV27 with TRBJ2-1, with D possibly TRBD2 on 5 matching bases. The CDR3 totals 13 residues. Looked up from germline, CDR1 is MNHEY and CDR2 is SMNVEV (reference sequence). The CDR3 protein is CASSLSRGNEQFF. CDR3 nucleotide sequence: TGTGCCAGCAGTCTATCTCGGGGTAATGAGCAGTTCTTC.

The J gene is TRBJ2-7, the V gene TRBV19; the D gene is possibly TRBD2 (5 bases). The CDR3 runs 13 residues. Germline CDR1 and CDR2: LNHDA and SQIVND (reference sequence). With 2 bases removed from V and 1 base from J, the gap between germline ends came to 6 bases. For the CDR3, the DNA is TGTGCCAGTAGTATAACGGGGTCCTACGAGCAGTACTTC. Encoded protein: CASSITGSYEQYF.

The chain combines TRBV2 with TRBJ1-2, with 7 positions matching TRBD1. Trimming at V came to 6 bases and at J to 5 bases, leaving 12 bases not matched to a gene. This CDR3 region has 15 residues. Per the germline V gene, CDR1 is SNHLY and CDR2 is FYNNEI. CDR3 protein: CASRATGAGDYGYTF. The CDR3, as DNA: TGTGCCAGCAGAGCAACAGGGGCCGGGGATTATGGCTACACCTTC.

This clone was found a few times. The chain is built from TRBV5-1 and TRBJ2-5; maybe TRBD2 (5 bases). Germline CDR1 reads SGHRS; CDR2 reads YFSETQ. Trimming stripped 1 base from V and 1 base from J, with 8 bases between. There are 14 residues in the CDR3. CDR3 sequence reads: CASSLRTSQETQYF. CDR3 DNA: TGCGCCAGCAGCTTGCGGACTTCCCAAGAGACCCAGTACTTC.

This chain joins TRBV6-1 and TRBJ2-7; 7 nucleotides agree with TRBD2. The J segment lost 0 bases and the V segment lost 7 bases, leaving 6 bases of the junction unmatched. Germline assignment: CDR1 MNHNS and CDR2 SASEGT. This CDR3 has 14 amino acids. The CDR3 DNA follows: TGTGCCAGCAAGAGGACTAGGGCCTCCTACGAGCAGTACTTC. This gives the protein CASKRTRASYEQYF.

Comment on this clone: The junction shows a germline mismatch at one end, possibly a read error. This chain joins TRBV29-1 and TRBJ2-1; 9 bases fit TRBD2. This CDR3 contains 22 residues. From germline, CDR1 is SQVTM and CDR2 ANQGSEA. In nucleotides, the CDR3 is TGCAGCGTTGGGGGAGGGAGAGGGAGCGGGAGGCAAGTAGCGGATTCCTCCAATGAGCAGTTCTTC. Residues: CSVGGGRGSGRQVADSSNEQFF.

The gene calls are TRBV5-4 and TRBJ1-1, with 7 bases lining up with TRBD1. Germline-derived CDR1 and CDR2 are SGHNT and YYREEE (reference sequence). J was trimmed by 11 bases and V by 2 bases; bases with no gene match: 15. The CDR3 contains 15 residues. The CDR3 region is CASSLDRDSGTGAFF. The DNA of the CDR3 is TGTGCCAGCAGCTTAGACAGGGATTCCGGGACTGGGGCTTTCTTT.

The genes are TRBV30 and TRBJ2-7; TRBD1 aligns across 7 bases. V shed 1 base and J 3 bases; nucleotides not matched to a gene: 9. From germline, CDR1 is GTSNPN and CDR2 SVGIG (reference sequence). There are 15 residues in the CDR3. The CDR3 region is CAWSDNKGQLYEQYF. The CDR3, as DNA: TGTGCCTGGAGTGACAACAAGGGACAGCTCTACGAGCAGTACTTC.

This clone was counted a single time. The chain joins TRBV5-1 to TRBJ1-1; a weak D match, TRBD1 (5 bases). The ends were cut back, 4 bases at V and 2 bases at J, with 15 bases in the middle. Per the germline V gene, CDR1 is SGHRS and CDR2 is YFSETQ. This CDR3 is built from 15 residues. DNA for the CDR3: TGCGCCAGCAGCCCCTCCGGACACACAAACACTGAAGCTTTCTTT. Amino acids: CASSPSGHTNTEAFF.

This chain links TRBV20-1 with TRBJ2-1, with TRBD2 as a possible D gene (5 bases). Between the trimmed V and J ends, which lost 3 bases and 8 bases, there was a span of 8 bases. The CDR3 has 11 amino acids. From germline, CDR1 is DFQATT and CDR2 SNEGSKA (reference sequence). CDR3 bases: TGCAGTGCTAGTAGCGAATATGAGCAGTTCTTC. Its translation is CSASSEYEQFF.